The clone carrying this T cell receptor beta chain was observed once. Antigen specificity is unknown. This sample was included in a study of neurological immune-mediated disorders. Study results and caveats: HTLV-1-associated myelopathy led in TCR clonal expansion, while multiple sclerosis ranked lowest, below healthy controls.

The team produced cDNA through 5'RACE using 10-nucleotide random UMIs. From the 5' RACE reads, TCRdb called clonotypes with MiXCR, one entry per CDR3 protein. In the table there are fewer than 85,000 distinct CDR3 sequences, 15% to 20% of which are singletons. Trimming removed 8 bases from V and 3 bases from J, with 10 bases in between. The CDR3 runs to 12 residues. The germline V gene has CDR1 SGHTA and CDR2 FQGNSA. The study used blood bank volunteers in Maryland, USA, as healthy controls. The unsorted libraries were prepared from 2 million PBMCs (stored at -80 C). The origin of this receptor is a woman aged 40 to 55 in good health. The chain carries TRBV7-2 and TRBJ1-2; perhaps TRBD1 as D (6 bases). Sequenced sample: PBMCs. The CDR3 reads CASPHRDYGYTF. CDR3 DNA sequence: TGTGCCAGCCCGCACAGGGACTATGGCTACACCTTC. Looking up the rest from reference TRBV7-2 and TRBJ1-2 gives the full variable domain: GAGVSQSPSNKVTEKGKDVELRCDPISGHTALYWYRQSLGQGLEFLIYFQGNSAPDKSGLPSDRFSAERTGGSVSTLTIQRTQQEDSAVYLCASPHRDYGYTFGSGTRLTVV.